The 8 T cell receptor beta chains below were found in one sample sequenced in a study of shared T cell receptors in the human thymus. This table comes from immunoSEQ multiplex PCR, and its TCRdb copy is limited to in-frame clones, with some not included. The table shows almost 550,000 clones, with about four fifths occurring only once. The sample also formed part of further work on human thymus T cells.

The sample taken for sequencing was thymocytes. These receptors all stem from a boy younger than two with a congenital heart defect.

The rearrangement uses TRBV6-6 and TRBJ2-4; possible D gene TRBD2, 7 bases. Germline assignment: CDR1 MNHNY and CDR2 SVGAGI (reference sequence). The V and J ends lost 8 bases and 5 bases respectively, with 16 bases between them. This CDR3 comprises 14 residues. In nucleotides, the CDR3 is TGTGCCAGCTCGAAGGGGGGGAATGAAAACATTCAGTACTTC. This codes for CASSKGGNENIQYF.

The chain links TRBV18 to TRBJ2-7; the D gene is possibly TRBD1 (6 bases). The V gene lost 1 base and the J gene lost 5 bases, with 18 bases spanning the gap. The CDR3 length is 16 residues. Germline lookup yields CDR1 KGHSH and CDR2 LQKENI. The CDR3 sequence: CASSPLHRVKDDEQYF. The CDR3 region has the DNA TGTGCCAGCTCACCACTACACAGGGTTAAGGATGACGAGCAGTACTTC.

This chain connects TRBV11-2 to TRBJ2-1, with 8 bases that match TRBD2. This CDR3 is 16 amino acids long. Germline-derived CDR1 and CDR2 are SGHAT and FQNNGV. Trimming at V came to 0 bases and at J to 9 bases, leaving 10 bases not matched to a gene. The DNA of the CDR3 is TGTGCCAGCAGCTTAGACCCGGGACTAGTTGTAAGTGAGCAGTTCTTC. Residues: CASSLDPGLVVSEQFF.

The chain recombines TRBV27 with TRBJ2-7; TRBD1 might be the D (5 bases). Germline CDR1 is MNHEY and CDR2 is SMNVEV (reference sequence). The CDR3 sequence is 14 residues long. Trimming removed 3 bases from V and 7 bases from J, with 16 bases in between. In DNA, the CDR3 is TGTGCCAGCAGTTTGGGGCCCCAGCCCTGGGAGCAGTACTTC. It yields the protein CASSLGPQPWEQYF.

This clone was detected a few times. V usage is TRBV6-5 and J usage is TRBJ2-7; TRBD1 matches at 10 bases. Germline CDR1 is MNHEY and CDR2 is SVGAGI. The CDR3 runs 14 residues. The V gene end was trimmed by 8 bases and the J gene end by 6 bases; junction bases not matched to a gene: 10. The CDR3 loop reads CASARGTGVTEQYF. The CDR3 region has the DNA TGTGCCAGCGCGCGGGGGACAGGGGTTACCGAGCAGTACTTC.

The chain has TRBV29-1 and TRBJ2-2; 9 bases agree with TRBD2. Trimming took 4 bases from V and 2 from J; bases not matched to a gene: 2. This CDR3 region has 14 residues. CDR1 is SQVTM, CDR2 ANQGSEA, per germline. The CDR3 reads CSVGLAENTGELFF. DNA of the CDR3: TGCAGCGTTGGACTAGCGGAAAACACCGGGGAGCTGTTTTTT.

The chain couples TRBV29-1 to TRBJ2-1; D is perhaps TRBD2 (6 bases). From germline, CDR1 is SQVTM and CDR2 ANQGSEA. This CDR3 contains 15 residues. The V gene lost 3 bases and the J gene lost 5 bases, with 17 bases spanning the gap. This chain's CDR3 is CSVEGLRGEHNEQFF. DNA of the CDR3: TGCAGCGTTGAGGGACTCCGAGGCGAACACAATGAGCAGTTCTTC.

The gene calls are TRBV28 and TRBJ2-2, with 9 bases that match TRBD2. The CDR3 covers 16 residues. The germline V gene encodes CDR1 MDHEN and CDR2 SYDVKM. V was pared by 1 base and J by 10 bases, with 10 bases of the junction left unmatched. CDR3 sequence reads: CASSLSRLAEGEELFF. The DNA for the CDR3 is TGTGCCAGCAGTTTATCCCGACTAGCGGAGGGGGAGGAGCTGTTTTTT.